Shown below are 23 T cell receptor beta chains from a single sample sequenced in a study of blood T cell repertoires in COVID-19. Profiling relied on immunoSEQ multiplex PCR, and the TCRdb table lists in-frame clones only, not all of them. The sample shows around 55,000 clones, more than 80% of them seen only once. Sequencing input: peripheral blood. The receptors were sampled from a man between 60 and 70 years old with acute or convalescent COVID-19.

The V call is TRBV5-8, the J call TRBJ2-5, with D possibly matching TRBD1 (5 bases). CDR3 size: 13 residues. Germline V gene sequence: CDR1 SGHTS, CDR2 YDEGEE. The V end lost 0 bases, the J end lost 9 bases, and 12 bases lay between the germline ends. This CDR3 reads CASSLDVEGAQYF. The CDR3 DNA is TGTGCCAGCAGCTTGGATGTGGAAGGGGCCCAGTACTTC.

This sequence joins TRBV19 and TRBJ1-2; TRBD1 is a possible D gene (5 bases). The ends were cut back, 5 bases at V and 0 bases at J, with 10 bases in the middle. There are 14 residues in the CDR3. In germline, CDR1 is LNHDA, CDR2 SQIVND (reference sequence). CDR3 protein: CASSVARANYGYTF. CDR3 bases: TGTGCCAGTAGTGTCGCCAGGGCTAACTATGGCTACACCTTC.

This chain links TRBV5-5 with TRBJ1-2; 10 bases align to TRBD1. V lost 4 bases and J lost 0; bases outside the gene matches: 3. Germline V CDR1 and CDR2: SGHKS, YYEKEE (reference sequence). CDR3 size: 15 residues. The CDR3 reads CASSAGTGANYGYTF. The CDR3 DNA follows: TGTGCCAGCAGCGCGGGGACAGGGGCTAACTATGGCTACACCTTC.

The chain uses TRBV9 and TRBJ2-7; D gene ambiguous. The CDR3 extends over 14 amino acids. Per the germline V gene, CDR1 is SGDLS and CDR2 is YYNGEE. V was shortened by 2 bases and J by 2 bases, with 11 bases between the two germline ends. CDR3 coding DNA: TGTGCCAGCAGCGTCAGAGGCAGCGCCTACGAGCAGTACTTC. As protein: CASSVRGSAYEQYF.

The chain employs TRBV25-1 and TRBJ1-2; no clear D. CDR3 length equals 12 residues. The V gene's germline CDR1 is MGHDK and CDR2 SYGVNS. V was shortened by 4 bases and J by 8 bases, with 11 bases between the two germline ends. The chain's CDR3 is CASSVSGRGYTF. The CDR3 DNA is TGTGCCAGCAGTGTGAGCGGGAGAGGCTACACCTTC.

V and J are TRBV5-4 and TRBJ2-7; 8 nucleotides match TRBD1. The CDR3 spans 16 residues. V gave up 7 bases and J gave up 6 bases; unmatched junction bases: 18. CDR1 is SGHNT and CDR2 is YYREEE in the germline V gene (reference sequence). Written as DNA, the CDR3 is TGTGCCAGCCTTTCCTGCCTTGGGGACAGGCTCTGCGAGCAGTACTTC. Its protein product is CASLSCLGDRLCEQYF.

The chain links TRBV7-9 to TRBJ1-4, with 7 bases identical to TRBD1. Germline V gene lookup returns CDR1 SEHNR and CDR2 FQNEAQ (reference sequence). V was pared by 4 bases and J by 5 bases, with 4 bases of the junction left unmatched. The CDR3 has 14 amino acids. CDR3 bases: TGTGCCAGCAGCTCCGGACAGGAGAATGAAAAACTGTTTTTT. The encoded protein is CASSSGQENEKLFF.

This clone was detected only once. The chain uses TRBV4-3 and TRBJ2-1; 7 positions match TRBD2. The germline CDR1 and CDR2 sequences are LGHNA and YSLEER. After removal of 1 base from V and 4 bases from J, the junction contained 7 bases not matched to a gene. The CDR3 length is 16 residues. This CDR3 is CASSQANSGRYNEQFF. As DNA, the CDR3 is TGCGCCAGCAGCCAAGCAAATAGCGGGCGATACAATGAGCAGTTCTTC.

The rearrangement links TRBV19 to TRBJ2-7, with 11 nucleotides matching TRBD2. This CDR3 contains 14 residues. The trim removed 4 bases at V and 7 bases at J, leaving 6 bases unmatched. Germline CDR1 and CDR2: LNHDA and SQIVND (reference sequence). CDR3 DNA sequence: TGTGCCAGTAGTAAGGGACTAGCGGTGGAAGAGCAGTACTTC. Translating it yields CASSKGLAVEEQYF.

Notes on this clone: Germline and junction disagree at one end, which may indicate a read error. This CDR3 reads CASSLRGQGAFETQYF. In nucleotides, the CDR3 is TGTGCTAGCAGCTTAAGGGGACAGGGGGCTTTTGAGACCCAGTACTTC. The chain employs TRBV7-7 and TRBJ2-5; TRBD1 matches 12 bases. CDR1 is SSHAT, CDR2 FNYEAQ, per germline (reference sequence). This CDR3 is 16 amino acids long.

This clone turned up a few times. CDR3 region: CSAGTSGTGTQYF. CDR3 DNA: TGCAGCGCCGGGACTAGCGGGACCGGGACCCAGTACTTC. The rearrangement joins TRBV29-1 to TRBJ2-5; TRBD2 aligns across 13 bases. Trimming cost V 7 bases and J 7 bases; bases outside gene matches: 6. This CDR3 comprises 13 residues. Looked up from germline, CDR1 is SQVTM and CDR2 is ANQGSEA.

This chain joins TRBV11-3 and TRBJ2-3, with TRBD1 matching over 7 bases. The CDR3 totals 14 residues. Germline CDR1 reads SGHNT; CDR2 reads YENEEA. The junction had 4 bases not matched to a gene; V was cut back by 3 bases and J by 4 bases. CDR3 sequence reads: CASSFRQGPDTQYF. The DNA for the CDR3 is TGTGCCAGCAGCTTCCGACAGGGCCCAGATACGCAGTATTTT.

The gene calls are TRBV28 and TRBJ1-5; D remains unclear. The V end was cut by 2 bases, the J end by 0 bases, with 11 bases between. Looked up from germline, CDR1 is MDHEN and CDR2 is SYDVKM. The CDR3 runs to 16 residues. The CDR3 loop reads CASSLDISYSNQPQHF. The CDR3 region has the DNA TGTGCCAGCAGTTTAGACATTTCATATAGCAATCAGCCCCAGCATTTT. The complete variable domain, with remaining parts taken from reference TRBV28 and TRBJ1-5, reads DVKVTQSSRYLVKRTGEKVFLECVQDMDHENMFWYRQDPGLGLRLIYFSYDVKMKEKGDIPEGYSVSREKKERFSLILESASTNQTSMYLCASSLDISYSNQPQHFGDGTRLSIL.

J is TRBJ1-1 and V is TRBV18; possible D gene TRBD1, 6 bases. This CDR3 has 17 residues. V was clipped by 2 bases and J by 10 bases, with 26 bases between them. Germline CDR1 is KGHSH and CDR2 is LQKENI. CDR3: CASSPDDRPPLEDVAFF. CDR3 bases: TGTGCCAGCTCACCAGACGACAGGCCTCCGTTAGAGGATGTAGCTTTCTTT.

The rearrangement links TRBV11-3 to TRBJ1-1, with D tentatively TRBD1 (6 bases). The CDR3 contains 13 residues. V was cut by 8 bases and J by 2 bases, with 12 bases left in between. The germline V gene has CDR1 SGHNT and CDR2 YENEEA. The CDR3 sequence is CASAGDTNTEAFF. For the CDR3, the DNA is TGTGCCAGCGCCGGGGACACTAACACTGAAGCTTTCTTT.

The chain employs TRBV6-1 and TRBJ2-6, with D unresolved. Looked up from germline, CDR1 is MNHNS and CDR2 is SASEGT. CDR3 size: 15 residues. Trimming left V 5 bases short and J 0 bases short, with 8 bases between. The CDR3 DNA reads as TGTGCCAGCAGTCCGCAGTCCTCTGGGGCCAACGTCCTGACTTTC. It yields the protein CASSPQSSGANVLTF.

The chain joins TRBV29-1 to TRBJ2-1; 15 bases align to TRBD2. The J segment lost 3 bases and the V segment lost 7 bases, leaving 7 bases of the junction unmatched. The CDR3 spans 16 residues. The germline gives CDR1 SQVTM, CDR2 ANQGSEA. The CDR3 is CSAWTSGRAFYNEQFF. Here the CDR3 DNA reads TGCAGCGCTTGGACTAGCGGGAGGGCCTTCTACAATGAGCAGTTCTTC.

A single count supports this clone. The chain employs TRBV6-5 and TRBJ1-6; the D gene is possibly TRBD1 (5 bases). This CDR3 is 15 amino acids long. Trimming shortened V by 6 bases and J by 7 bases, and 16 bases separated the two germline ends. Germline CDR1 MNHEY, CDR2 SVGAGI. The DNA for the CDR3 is TGTGCCAGCAGGGACCCACTGGGGCCGAATTCACCCCTCCACTTT. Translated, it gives CASRDPLGPNSPLHF.

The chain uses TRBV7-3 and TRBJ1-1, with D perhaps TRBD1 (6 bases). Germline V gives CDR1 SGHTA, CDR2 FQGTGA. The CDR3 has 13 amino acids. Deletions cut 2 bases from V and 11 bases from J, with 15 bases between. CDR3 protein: CASSLGPFDRAFF. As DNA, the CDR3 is TGTGCCAGCAGCTTAGGGCCCTTCGACAGGGCTTTCTTT.

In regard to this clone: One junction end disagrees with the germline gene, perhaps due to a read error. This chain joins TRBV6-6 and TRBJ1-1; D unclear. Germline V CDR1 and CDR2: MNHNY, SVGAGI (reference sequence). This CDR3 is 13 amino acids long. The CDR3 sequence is CASLFRRVTETFF. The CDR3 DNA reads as TGTGCCAGCCTCTTTCGGCGGGTCACTGAAACTTTCTTT.

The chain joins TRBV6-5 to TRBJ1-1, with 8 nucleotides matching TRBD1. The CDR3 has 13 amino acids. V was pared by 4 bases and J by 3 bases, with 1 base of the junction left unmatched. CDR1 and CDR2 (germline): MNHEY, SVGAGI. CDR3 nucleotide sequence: TGTGCCAGCAGTTCGACAGGGGACACTGAAGCTTTCTTT. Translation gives CASSSTGDTEAFF.

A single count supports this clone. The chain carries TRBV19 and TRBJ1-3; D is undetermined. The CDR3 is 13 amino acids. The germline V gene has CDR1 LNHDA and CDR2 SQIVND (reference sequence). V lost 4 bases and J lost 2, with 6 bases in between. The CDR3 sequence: CASSTSAGNTIYF. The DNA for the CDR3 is TGTGCCAGTAGTACCTCCGCTGGAAACACCATATATTTT.

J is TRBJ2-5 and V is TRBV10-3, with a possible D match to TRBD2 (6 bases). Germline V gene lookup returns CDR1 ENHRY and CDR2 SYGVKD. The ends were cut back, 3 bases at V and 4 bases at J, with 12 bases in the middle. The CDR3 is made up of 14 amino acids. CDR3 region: CAISDQPGAETQYF. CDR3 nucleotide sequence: TGTGCCATCAGTGACCAACCGGGAGCAGAGACCCAGTACTTC.